Presented here are 27 T cell receptor beta chains from one specimen sequenced in a study of cytomegalovirus exposure and HLA in healthy donors. PCR employed 60 Vbeta and 13 Jbeta primers. The table came from immunoSEQ multiplex PCR; TCRdb's copy has only in-frame clones and leaves some out. The table gives over 100,000 clones; the top ten clones make up less than 2% of it. The sample taken for sequencing was PBMCs. Receptors originate from a young man in good health and CMV-seronegative.

This chain joins TRBV5-6 and TRBJ2-4; possible D gene TRBD1, 5 bases. The V gene lost 7 bases and the J gene lost 3 bases, with 11 bases spanning the gap. The CDR3 spans 13 residues. CDR1 and CDR2 from the germline V gene are SGHDT and YYEEEE. CDR3: CASEGEGKNIQYF. The CDR3 DNA reads as TGTGCCAGCGAAGGGGAAGGCAAAAACATTCAGTACTTC.

The gene calls are TRBV19 and TRBJ1-1; D is perhaps TRBD1 (5 bases). The germline V and J ends were trimmed by 6 bases and 1 base, with 9 bases remaining between them. From germline, CDR1 is LNHDA and CDR2 SQIVND (reference sequence). The length of the CDR3 is 13 residues. The CDR3 is CASRPGGNTEAFF. The CDR3 DNA follows: TGTGCCAGTAGACCGGGGGGGAACACTGAAGCTTTCTTT.

J is TRBJ1-1 and V is TRBV6-1, with 11 bases identical to TRBD1. The CDR3 runs to 15 residues. Germline CDR1 is MNHNS and CDR2 is SASEGT. J was trimmed by 12 bases and V by 1 base; bases with no gene match: 10. The CDR3 DNA sequence: TGTGCCAGCAGTGAAGTTGCCGGGACAGGGGGTAGTACTTTCTTT. Protein sequence: CASSEVAGTGGSTFF.

The chain recombines TRBV5-1 with TRBJ1-6; D possibly corresponds to TRBD1 (6 bases). This CDR3 comprises 15 residues. Germline V CDR1 and CDR2: SGHRS, YFSETQ. With 0 bases removed from V and 10 bases from J, the gap between germline ends came to 14 bases. The CDR3 nucleotides are TGCGCCAGCAGCTTGGTTTCAGGGGCGGTATCACCCCTCCACTTT. Residues: CASSLVSGAVSPLHF. Variable domain in full (rest from reference TRBV5-1 and TRBJ1-6): KAGVTQTPRYLIKTRGQQVTLSCSPISGHRSVSWYQQTPGQGLQFLFEYFSETQRNKGNFPGRFSGRQFSNSRSEMNVSTLELGDSALYLCASSLVSGAVSPLHFGNGTRLTVT.

This chain connects TRBV14 to TRBJ1-1; possibly TRBD1 for D (5 bases). CDR1 SGHDN and CDR2 FVKESK come from the germline V gene. The CDR3 consists of 13 residues. Trimming removed 7 bases from V and 1 base from J, with 10 bases in between. The CDR3 bases are TGTGCCAGCACAATCACAGGGAACACTGAAGCTTTCTTT. This codes for CASTITGNTEAFF.

V and J are TRBV19 and TRBJ2-3; TRBD2 matches 10 bases. Germline V lookup: CDR1 LNHDA, CDR2 SQIVND (reference sequence). J gave up 3 bases and V 9 bases, and 3 bases lay outside the gene matches. The CDR3 covers 13 residues. CDR3 sequence reads: CASRTSGTDTQYF. The CDR3, as DNA: TGTGCCAGCCGGACTAGCGGTACAGATACGCAGTATTTT.

The chain combines TRBV29-1 with TRBJ1-1, with D possibly matching TRBD1 (5 bases). This CDR3 is built from 12 residues. Germline V CDR1 and CDR2: SQVTM, ANQGSEA. V was pared by 3 bases and J by 3 bases, with 8 bases between. CDR3 sequence reads: CSVDQGYTEAFF. As DNA, the CDR3 is TGCAGCGTTGACCAGGGATACACTGAAGCTTTCTTT.

V usage is TRBV10-3 and J usage is TRBJ2-7, with 9 bases matching TRBD1. Germline assignment: CDR1 ENHRY and CDR2 SYGVKD. With 9 bases clipped from V and 2 bases from J, the junction kept 8 bases outside the gene matches. There are 14 residues in the CDR3. CDR3 bases: TGTGCCATGTCGGGACAGGGAGACCCCTACGAGCAGTACTTC. Translation gives CAMSGQGDPYEQYF.

The V and J genes are TRBV19 and TRBJ2-2; perhaps TRBD1 as D (6 bases). The germline V and J ends were trimmed by 5 bases and 7 bases, with 17 bases remaining between them. CDR3 length: 15 residues. Germline lookup yields CDR1 LNHDA and CDR2 SQIVND (reference sequence). CDR3 DNA: TGTGCCAGTAGTGGCTCGACAGGTCGCAGCGGGGAGCTGTTTTTT. Translation: CASSGSTGRSGELFF.

V usage is TRBV27 and J usage is TRBJ2-1, with 11 bases aligning to TRBD2. V dropped 6 bases and J dropped 7; count of bases not matched to a gene: 11. CDR1 is MNHEY and CDR2 is SMNVEV in the germline V gene (reference sequence). The CDR3 runs 16 residues. CDR3 in amino acids: CASSHIGGTSGNEQFF. In nucleotides, the CDR3 is TGTGCCAGCAGCCACATTGGGGGGACTAGCGGTAATGAGCAGTTCTTC.

The CDR3 DNA is TGTGCCAGCAGCTATAAGGGGTTAGCCAAAAACATTCAGTACTTC. This translates into CASSYKGLAKNIQYF. This chain uses TRBV5-6 with TRBJ2-4; D may be TRBD1 (5 bases). Germline CDR1 and CDR2: SGHDT and YYEEEE. The CDR3 spans 15 residues. Trimming removed 3 bases at V and 0 bases at J, with 10 bases between.

This chain uses TRBV7-9 with TRBJ2-1; D is unresolved. V lost 4 bases and J 9 bases, leaving 10 bases between the germline ends. Germline CDR1 is SEHNR and CDR2 is FQNEAQ (reference sequence). This CDR3 comprises 12 residues. The CDR3 sequence is CASSSTRSEQFF. The CDR3 DNA follows: TGTGCCAGCAGCTCGACGAGGAGTGAGCAGTTCTTC.

The V and J genes are TRBV7-9 and TRBJ2-2; TRBD1 agrees at 7 bases. Germline values: CDR1 SEHNR, CDR2 FQNEAQ (reference sequence). Trimming cost V 3 bases and J 4 bases; bases outside gene matches: 2. The CDR3 has 14 amino acids. The CDR3 region is CASSFRQGTGELFF. CDR3 nucleotides: TGTGCCAGCAGCTTTAGACAGGGCACCGGGGAGCTGTTTTTT.

V is TRBV4-3 and J is TRBJ1-1; D is uncertain. The CDR3 is made up of 13 amino acids. V was pared by 4 bases and J by 1 base, with 7 bases between. The germline gives CDR1 LGHNA, CDR2 YSLEER. The CDR3 sequence: CASSRDWNTEAFF. For the CDR3, the DNA is TGCGCCAGCAGCCGTGACTGGAACACTGAAGCTTTCTTT.

The chain employs TRBV28 and TRBJ1-1; possibly TRBD1 for D (5 bases). The CDR3 loop spans 15 amino acids. CDR1 MDHEN and CDR2 SYDVKM come from the germline V gene. Deletions cut 10 bases from V and 1 base from J, with 19 bases between. Here the CDR3 DNA reads TGTGCCACCACAGGTGCGGCAGCCGCGAACACTGAAGCTTTCTTT. Amino acid sequence: CATTGAAAANTEAFF.

This chain uses TRBV2 with TRBJ1-1, with a weak D call TRBD1 (5 bases). Germline assignment: CDR1 SNHLY and CDR2 FYNNEI. Trimming removed 2 bases at V and 6 bases at J, with 19 bases between. The length of the CDR3 is 16 residues. CDR3 loop: CASSEFHRRFAAEAFF. The CDR3 coding sequence is TGTGCCAGCAGTGAATTTCACAGGCGCTTCGCAGCTGAAGCTTTCTTT.

The J gene is TRBJ1-1, the V gene TRBV10-3; 12 bases are a match to TRBD1. CDR1 and CDR2 from the germline V gene are ENHRY and SYGVKD. This CDR3 contains 16 residues. V dropped 0 bases and J dropped 4; count of bases not matched to a gene: 3. CDR3 amino acids: CAISESGQGAGTEAFF. The CDR3 bases are TGTGCCATCAGTGAGTCGGGACAGGGGGCTGGCACTGAAGCTTTCTTT.

The CDR3 reads CASRHRGADEQYF. CDR3 DNA: TGTGCCAGCAGGCACAGGGGGGCCGACGAGCAGTACTTC. The chain joins TRBV13 to TRBJ2-7; TRBD1 agrees at 8 bases. Germline assignment: CDR1 PRHDT and CDR2 FYEKMQ (reference sequence). The CDR3 totals 13 residues. Trimming took 6 bases from V and 5 from J; bases not matched to a gene: 6.

This chain joins TRBV12-5 and TRBJ2-1; 11 nucleotides agree with TRBD2. V trimming: 6 bases; J trimming: 4 bases; junction bases outside the gene matches: 5. The CDR3 sequence is 15 residues long. Germline V gives CDR1 LGHNT, CDR2 FRNRAP. The CDR3 DNA follows: TGTGCTAGTGGAGACGGGACTAGCGGTTACAATGAGCAGTTCTTC. It encodes CASGDGTSGYNEQFF. Drawing the rest from reference TRBV12-5 and TRBJ2-1, the complete variable domain is DARVTQTPRHKVTEMGQEVTMRCQPILGHNTVFWYRQTMMQGLELLAYFRNRAPLDDSGMPKDRFSAEMPDATLATLKIQPSEPRDSAVYFCASGDGTSGYNEQFFGPGTRLTVL.

The gene calls are TRBV27 and TRBJ2-1; TRBD1 agrees at 10 bases. The J segment lost 5 bases and the V segment lost 1 base, leaving 2 bases of the junction unmatched. Germline V gene sequence: CDR1 MNHEY, CDR2 SMNVEV (reference sequence). CDR3 length: 15 amino acids. In nucleotides, the CDR3 is TGTGCCAGCAGTTTATGGGGACAGGGGCACAATGAGCAGTTCTTC. It codes for CASSLWGQGHNEQFF.

CDR3 bases: TGCGCCAGCAGCCAAGCGGCGGGGGGATCAAATGAGCAGTTCTTC. This codes for CASSQAAGGSNEQFF. This chain links TRBV4-3 with TRBJ2-1; 8 bases align to TRBD2. Unmatched junction bases numbered 6, after V lost 1 base and J lost 7 bases. The CDR3 length is 15 residues. CDR1 is LGHNA and CDR2 is YSLEER in the germline V gene.

This chain connects TRBV5-4 to TRBJ1-4; D uncertain. V shed 4 bases and J shed 7 bases, with 29 bases lying between them. The CDR3 is 19 residues long. CDR1 is SGHNT, CDR2 YYREEE, per germline (reference sequence). The CDR3 DNA follows: TGTGCCAGCAGCCTCAAAATCCGCCAGGATTCGGGATCAGGTGAAAAACTGTTTTTT. Its protein product is CASSLKIRQDSGSGEKLFF. Drawing the rest from reference TRBV5-4 and TRBJ1-4, the complete variable domain is ETGVTQSPTHLIKTRGQQVTLRCSSQSGHNTVSWYQQALGQGPQFIFQYYREEENGRGNFPPRFSGLQFPNYSSELNVNALELDDSALYLCASSLKIRQDSGSGEKLFFGSGTQLSVL.

V usage is TRBV6-5 and J usage is TRBJ1-1; D gene unclear. The germline V gene has CDR1 MNHEY and CDR2 SVGAGI. CDR3 length equals 11 residues. The V gene lost 6 bases and the J gene lost 6 bases, with 8 bases spanning the gap. For the CDR3, the DNA is TGTGCCAGCAGACACCAGTCTGAAGCTTTCTTT. Encoded protein: CASRHQSEAFF.

The CDR3 nucleotides are TGTGCCAGCAGCGGACAGGGCTCCTACGAGCAGTACTTC. Protein product: CASSGQGSYEQYF. The chain carries TRBV11-3 and TRBJ2-7; 8 nucleotides match TRBD1. The CDR3 totals 13 residues. Trimming removed 5 bases from V and 0 bases from J; junction bases left unmatched: 0. CDR1 and CDR2 (germline): SGHNT, YENEEA.

V and J are TRBV6-6 and TRBJ1-5, with 9 bases fitting TRBD1. CDR3 length equals 15 residues. CDR1 is MNHNY, CDR2 SVGAGI, per germline (reference sequence). V gave up 2 bases and J gave up 8 bases; unmatched junction bases: 7. CDR3 sequence reads: CASSYGQGPSEPQHF. CDR3 bases: TGTGCCAGCAGTTACGGACAGGGGCCCTCAGAGCCCCAGCATTTT.

CDR3 DNA: TGTGCCAGCAGCTTAGCGCTAGGTCTAGATACCGGGGAGCTGTTTTTT. This encodes CASSLALGLDTGELFF. The V and J genes are TRBV7-2 and TRBJ2-2; D unclear. The ends were cut back, 0 bases at V and 5 bases at J, with 13 bases in the middle. CDR1 and CDR2 from the germline V gene are SGHTA and FQGNSA. The CDR3 length is 16 residues. The full variable domain, in which reference TRBV7-2 and TRBJ2-2 provide the parts outside the CDR3, is GAGVSQSPSNKVTEKGKDVELRCDPISGHTALYWYRQSLGQGLEFLIYFQGNSAPDKSGLPSDRFSAERTGGSVSTLTIQRTQQEDSAVYLCASSLALGLDTGELFFGEGSRLTVL.

This chain joins TRBV27 and TRBJ2-3, with 7 bases that match TRBD1. The CDR3 loop spans 16 amino acids. The trim removed 6 bases at V and 0 bases at J, leaving 9 bases unmatched. Germline lookup yields CDR1 MNHEY and CDR2 SMNVEV (reference sequence). The CDR3 loop reads CASRSKRDSSTDTQYF. CDR3 in DNA: TGTGCCAGCAGGTCAAAGAGGGACAGTAGCACAGATACGCAGTATTTT.